A single sample gave rise to the 22 T cell receptor beta chains below, sequenced in a study of T-cell reconstitution after alpha-beta-depleted transplantation in children. TCRbeta library preparation incorporated unique molecular identifiers. TCRdb re-called the PCR reads with MiXCR, one entry per CDR3 protein. The data show fewer than 550,000 distinct CDR3 sequences, with about 10% seen just once and around 2% held by the top ten. The sequenced sample was PBMCs, obtained before TCRalphabeta/CD19-depleted stem cell transplant. The receptors come from a child between 2 and 9 years old with inherited bone marrow failure, due to receive a stem cell transplant.

The V and J genes are TRBV29-1 and TRBJ2-2; D gene unclear. V was clipped by 6 bases and J by 1 base, with 12 bases between them. The germline V gene encodes CDR1 SQVTM and CDR2 ANQGSEA. The CDR3 spans 14 residues. CDR3 sequence reads: CSVPDDMNTGELFF. As DNA, the CDR3 is TGCAGCGTCCCGGACGACATGAACACCGGGGAGCTGTTTTTT.

This clonotype was picked up many times. The chain carries TRBV12-3 or TRBV12-4 and TRBJ2-7; 12 bases line up with TRBD2. V lost 4 bases, J lost 0 bases, and 7 bases stayed unmatched. The CDR3 contains 17 residues. The CDR3 DNA is TGTGCCAGCAGTTCCTTGGGACTAGCGGGCAACTCCTACGAGCAGTACTTC. This gives the protein CASSSLGLAGNSYEQYF.

The J gene is TRBJ2-1, the V gene TRBV3-1; D gene unclear. Germline values: CDR1 LGHDT, CDR2 YNNKEL (reference sequence). V lost 11 bases to trimming and J lost 5 bases, with 28 bases between them. The CDR3 spans 17 residues. The CDR3 here is CAFSQVLSIIVNNEQFF. The CDR3 DNA is TGTGCCTTCAGCCAAGTACTCTCAATTATAGTAAACAATGAGCAGTTCTTC.

This clonotype was recorded many times. The chain uses TRBV7-9 and TRBJ2-5; 8 positions agree with TRBD1. CDR3 length equals 14 residues. After removal of 5 bases from V and 0 bases from J, the junction contained 2 bases not matched to a gene. Germline values: CDR1 SEHNR, CDR2 FQNEAQ (reference sequence). CDR3 sequence (DNA): TGTGCCAGCAGCCGGGACAGGTACCAAGAGACCCAGTACTTC. As protein: CASSRDRYQETQYF.

This clonotype came up many times. V is TRBV6-2 or TRBV6-3 and J is TRBJ1-1; TRBD1 might be the D (5 bases). Germline CDR1 is MNHEY and CDR2 is SVGEGT. The CDR3 is 15 amino acids. V dropped 5 bases and J dropped 1 base, with 14 bases sitting between them. The CDR3 DNA sequence: TGTGCCAGCAGTAACCCCAGACAGCCGAACACTGAAGCTTTCTTT. It codes for CASSNPRQPNTEAFF.

At least ten counts were recorded for this clonotype. This chain joins TRBV5-4 and TRBJ1-2; D unclear. The CDR3 sequence is 16 residues long. V shed 4 bases and J shed 1 base, with 17 bases lying between them. Germline lookup yields CDR1 SGHNT and CDR2 YYREEE (reference sequence). CDR3 amino acids: CASSPATRTHNYGYTF. The CDR3 DNA sequence: TGTGCCAGCAGCCCGGCGACACGAACTCATAACTATGGCTACACCTTC.

This clonotype was observed at least ten times. The chain uses TRBV7-6 and TRBJ2-5; 10 bases agree with TRBD1. Unmatched junction bases numbered 7, after V lost 5 bases and J lost 7 bases. CDR1 SGHVS and CDR2 FNYEAQ come from the germline V gene. CDR3 size: 14 residues. The CDR3 loop reads CASSTGTGEGTQYF. CDR3 coding DNA: TGTGCCAGCAGCACCGGGACAGGGGAAGGGACCCAGTACTTC.

CDR3 in amino acids: CALSLVMGQGVYADTQYF. CDR3 sequence (DNA): TGTGCCCTCAGTTTAGTAATGGGACAGGGAGTATACGCAGATACGCAGTATTTT. This sequence joins TRBV12-3 or TRBV12-4 and TRBJ2-3; TRBD1 matches 9 bases. This CDR3 has 18 residues. V shed 11 bases and J 4 bases; nucleotides not matched to a gene: 22.

This sequence joins TRBV3-1 and TRBJ1-5; 9 positions match TRBD1. V lost 3 bases, J lost 6 bases, and 6 bases stayed unmatched. CDR3 length: 15 residues. CDR1 is LGHDT and CDR2 is YNNKEL in the germline V gene (reference sequence). CDR3 in DNA: TGTGCCAGCAGCCATTCCGGGACAGGGTCTCAGCCCCAGCATTTT. The encoded protein is CASSHSGTGSQPQHF.

This clonotype showed up many times. The chain carries TRBV21-1 and TRBJ2-5; the DNA was not compared with TRBD2, the D call given in the table. TRBV21-1 is noted as a pseudogene. The CDR3 has 18 residues. Here the CDR3 DNA reads TGTGCCAGCAGCAAAGTCCCGGGACTAGCGGGAGGCGGAGAGACCCAGTACTTC. It translates to CASSKVPGLAGGGETQYF.

Note on this clonotype: A much larger clone differs from this one at a single base, so this may be a read error. The chain is built from TRBV4-3 and TRBJ2-5; possibly TRBD2 for D (6 bases). The CDR3 has 15 residues. V was cut by 1 base and J by 1 base, with 10 bases left in between. Per the germline V gene, CDR1 is LGHNA and CDR2 is YSLEER. CDR3 sequence reads: CASSQGVGGQETQYF. The CDR3 DNA is TGCGCCAGCAGCCAAGGGGTGGGGGGCCAAGAGACCCAGTACTTC.

This clonotype was recorded many times. The chain has TRBV7-9 and TRBJ2-3; 11 bases are a match to TRBD2. Germline CDR1 is SEHNR and CDR2 is FQNEAQ (reference sequence). The trim removed 3 bases at V and 3 bases at J, leaving 5 bases unmatched. CDR3 length: 16 residues. CDR3 nucleotide sequence: TGTGCCAGCAGCTTTATAGCGGGAGGGAGGACAGATACGCAGTATTTT. Residues: CASSFIAGGRTDTQYF.

The sample holds many counts of this clonotype. The gene calls are TRBV12-3 or TRBV12-4 and TRBJ2-4; a possible D gene is TRBD1 (7 bases). This CDR3 is built from 14 residues. V lost 5 bases and J 1 base, leaving 9 bases between the germline ends. Here the CDR3 reads CASSAGGAKNIQYF. CDR3 DNA sequence: TGTGCCAGCAGTGCAGGGGGGGCCAAAAACATTCAGTACTTC.

The table lists this clonotype with a few counts. The CDR3 region has the DNA TGTGCCAGCAGCTTGTTGAATACGCAGTATTTT. Its protein is CASSLLNTQYF. This rearrangement joins TRBV5-6 to TRBJ2-3; D call uncertain. The CDR3 loop spans 11 amino acids. Germline values: CDR1 SGHDT, CDR2 YYEEEE. The ends were cut back, 1 base at V and 7 bases at J, with 4 bases in the middle.

This clonotype occurred many times. The chain carries TRBV27 and TRBJ2-2; TRBD2 agrees at 7 bases. The CDR3 contains 17 residues. V lost 1 base to trimming and J lost 4 bases; unmatched junction nucleotides: 9. Per germline, CDR1 MNHEY and CDR2 SMNVEV (reference sequence). In DNA, the CDR3 is TGTGCCAGCAGTTTATTCGTGAGCGGGGCCGGCACCGGGGAGCTGTTTTTT. Its translation is CASSLFVSGAGTGELFF.

This clonotype appeared a few times. The chain carries TRBV28 and TRBJ2-1; 8 bases align to TRBD2. Germline loops: CDR1 MDHEN, CDR2 SYDVKM. V lost 1 base, J lost 4 bases, and 21 bases stayed unmatched. The CDR3 spans 21 residues. Written as DNA, the CDR3 is TGTGCCAGCAGTTTATCGTTGGTTGTTGCGTGGGGACTAGTGGCTTACAATGAGCAGTTCTTC. Protein product: CASSLSLVVAWGLVAYNEQFF.

This clonotype was counted a few times. The gene calls are TRBV6-1 and TRBJ2-7; the match to TRBD2 covers 13 bases. This CDR3 spans 17 amino acids. Per the germline V gene, CDR1 is MNHNS and CDR2 is SASEGT. Germline trimming cut 6 bases from V and 5 bases from J; bases unmatched to any gene: 13. CDR3 region: CASSSRTSGRKGDEQYF. As DNA, the CDR3 is TGTGCCAGCAGCTCCCGGACTAGCGGGAGAAAAGGCGACGAGCAGTACTTC.

This clonotype was counted at least ten times. V gene TRBV27 combines with J gene TRBJ2-1; 7 bases map to TRBD1. The CDR3 has 15 residues. CDR1 and CDR2 (germline): MNHEY, SMNVEV (reference sequence). V dropped 4 bases and J dropped 5; count of bases not matched to a gene: 8. For the CDR3, the DNA is TGTGCCAGCAGTTCCGGGACAGCTCCTCACAATGAGCAGTTCTTC. Amino acids: CASSSGTAPHNEQFF.

The chain is built from TRBV20-1 and TRBJ1-2; D gene ambiguous. V was pared by 3 bases and J by 4 bases, with 24 bases between. The CDR3 sequence is 17 residues long. In germline, CDR1 is DFQATT, CDR2 SNEGSKA (reference sequence). The chain's CDR3 is CSASRPTVHTNSYGYTF. The CDR3 region has the DNA TGCAGTGCTAGTAGGCCCACTGTCCACACCAATTCCTATGGCTACACCTTC.

This clonotype was recorded many times. The chain carries TRBV9 and TRBJ2-1, with D unresolved. V was shortened by 0 bases and J by 5 bases, with 15 bases between the two germline ends. CDR3 size: 16 residues. Germline V lookup: CDR1 SGDLS, CDR2 YYNGEE. The chain's CDR3 is CASSVDFGAIDNEQFF. The CDR3 DNA reads as TGTGCCAGCAGCGTAGATTTTGGAGCGATAGACAATGAGCAGTTCTTC.

There are many counts of this clonotype. V usage is TRBV5-1 and J usage is TRBJ2-7; 9 positions match TRBD1. This CDR3 has 14 residues. V gave up 4 bases and J gave up 3 bases; unmatched junction bases: 5. The germline gives CDR1 SGHRS, CDR2 YFSETQ. The CDR3 sequence is CASSARTGDYEQYF. In DNA form, the CDR3 reads TGCGCCAGCAGCGCCCGGACAGGGGACTACGAGCAGTACTTC.

V is TRBV5-6 and J is TRBJ1-1, with a weak D call TRBD1 (5 bases). The germline CDR1 and CDR2 sequences are SGHDT and YYEEEE. This CDR3 is built from 13 residues. Trimming took 0 bases from V and 8 from J, leaving 11 bases between them. The CDR3 DNA sequence: TGTGCCAGCAGCTTGGGCGGGGCCCCGGAAGCTTTCTTT. Translated, it gives CASSLGGAPEAFF.